These 10 T cell receptor beta chains originate from one sample sequenced in a study of T-cell reconstitution after alpha-beta-depleted transplantation in children (dated by TCRdb to 2016 to 2018). The treatment or condition label, read with the paper, signifies: allogeneic hematopoietic cell transplantation with graft depleted of TCRalphabeta T cells and CD19 B cells. The method was PCR. Instrument on record: Illumina HiSeq 2500. Molecular barcoding was employed in the preparation of TCR libraries, with unique molecular identifiers being used to normalize TCRbeta repertoire quantification. The public reads were reanalyzed by TCRdb: fastp trimming at Q25, MiXCR alignment, in-frame beta chains only. Each record represents a unique CDR3 protein, reported with the most common genes and DNA among its rows. This sample gives 400,000 to 550,000 distinct CDR3 sequences in total; 10% of them show up just once. The top ten hold around 2% of the sample.

The input for sequencing was PBMCs, taken before TCRalphabeta/CD19-depleted stem cell transplant. All receptors come from a child aged 2-9 years with inherited bone marrow failure, due to receive a stem cell transplant.

This clonotype was detected ten times or more. The gene calls are TRBV4-2 and TRBJ2-4; perhaps TRBD1 as D (7 bases). Trimming left V 0 bases short and J 8 bases short, with 11 bases between. Looked up from germline, CDR1 is LGHNA and CDR2 is YNFKEQ. This CDR3 spans 14 amino acids. This CDR3 reads CASSQEGRGDIQYF. The CDR3 DNA sequence: TGTGCCAGCAGCCAAGAGGGCAGGGGGGACATTCAGTACTTC.

At least ten counts were recorded for this clonotype. The V call is TRBV5-1, the J call TRBJ2-5; 11 bases agree with TRBD2. This CDR3 contains 16 residues. The germline V gene encodes CDR1 SGHRS and CDR2 YFSETQ. After removal of 4 bases from V and 1 base from J, the junction contained 6 bases not matched to a gene. CDR3 sequence reads: CASSAGLAAFQETQYF. DNA for the CDR3: TGCGCCAGCAGCGCGGGACTAGCGGCGTTCCAAGAGACCCAGTACTTC.

The chain recombines TRBV5-4 with TRBJ2-7; D perhaps matches TRBD1 (5 bases). This CDR3 spans 14 amino acids. Between the trimmed V and J ends, which lost 4 bases and 1 base, there was a span of 12 bases. Germline loops: CDR1 SGHNT, CDR2 YYREEE (reference sequence). Here the CDR3 DNA reads TGTGCCAGCAGCCTTAAAACAGGTTCCTACGAGCAGTACTTC. This translates into CASSLKTGSYEQYF.

The V gene is TRBV4-3, the J gene TRBJ2-1; D remains ambiguous. The germline V gene encodes CDR1 LGHNA and CDR2 YSLEER. This CDR3 is built from 15 residues. V was cut by 4 bases and J by 5 bases, with 15 bases left in between. The CDR3 here is CASSRTYDMDNEQFF. The DNA of the CDR3 is TGCGCCAGCAGCCGAACCTATGACATGGACAATGAGCAGTTCTTC.

This clonotype has more than one count but fewer than ten. The chain uses TRBV27 and TRBJ2-3, with D hard to call. CDR1 is MNHEY and CDR2 is SMNVEV in the germline V gene (reference sequence). Trimming shortened V by 9 bases and J by 0 bases, and 13 bases separated the two germline ends. The CDR3 consists of 14 residues. The DNA for the CDR3 is TGTGCCAGTTTACGGGTGACTAGCACAGATACGCAGTATTTT. Residues: CASLRVTSTDTQYF.

This clonotype came up a few times. The genes are TRBV10-1 and TRBJ2-7, with 7 bases lining up with TRBD1. The CDR3 has 14 amino acids. The junction had 10 bases not matched to a gene; V was cut back by 6 bases and J by 5 bases. Germline CDR1 reads WNHNN; CDR2 reads SYGVQD (reference sequence). DNA for the CDR3: TGCGCCAGCAGCCCCCAGGGGGTCGTCCACGAGCAGTACTTC. Its protein is CASSPQGVVHEQYF.

This clonotype has at least ten counts. The chain employs TRBV4-3 and TRBJ2-7; the D call may be TRBD1 or TRBD2 (5 bases each). This CDR3 comprises 15 residues. The ends were cut back, 0 bases at V and 4 bases at J, with 13 bases in the middle. Germline CDR1 reads LGHNA; CDR2 reads YSLEER. CDR3 protein: CASSQDEGRAYEQYF. In DNA form, the CDR3 reads TGCGCCAGCAGCCAAGATGAGGGCAGGGCATACGAGCAGTACTTC.

Worth noting for this clonotype: This may be a read error: a much more frequent sequence differs by one nucleotide. Because the CDR3's place on the DNA is in doubt, the DNA is left out and the CDR3 is given as listed by TCRdb. The chain has TRBV7-2 and TRBJ2-7; the D call TRBD1 from the table was never checked on the DNA. Looked up from germline, CDR1 is SGHTA and CDR2 is FQGNSA. The CDR3 spans 15 residues, counting both ends. CDR3 in amino acids: CASSLVGTGSYEPYF.

Many counts were recorded for this clonotype. V usage is TRBV19 and J usage is TRBJ2-6; D gene unclear. This CDR3 is built from 16 residues. Trimming pared 1 base from V and 0 bases from J, leaving 7 bases between. Germline lookup yields CDR1 LNHDA and CDR2 SQIVND (reference sequence). The CDR3 reads CASSIGPDSGANVLTF. The CDR3 DNA is TGTGCCAGTAGTATAGGGCCAGACTCTGGGGCCAACGTCCTGACTTTC.

In its sample, this clonotype was seen many times. V gene TRBV6-5 combines with J gene TRBJ2-1, with unresolved D. The CDR3 has 14 residues. Germline V CDR1 and CDR2: MNHEY, SVGAGI. The ends were cut back, 0 bases at V and 6 bases at J, with 9 bases in the middle. DNA for the CDR3: TGTGCCAGCAGTTACTCGAGGCTATCCAATGAGCAGTTCTTC. This encodes CASSYSRLSNEQFF.